The 2 T cell receptor beta chains below come from one sample, sequenced in a study of T cell responses to AZD1222 COVID-19 vaccine. The data were produced by immunoSEQ multiplex PCR, yet TCRdb's version contains in-frame clones alone and is incomplete. Of 44,000 or so clones in the sample, 80% were seen once. The sample here was peripheral blood, taken 28 days after the second dose of the MenACWY control vaccine. These receptors were taken from an adult who received the MenACWY meningococcal vaccine as a control.

The chain uses TRBV4-2 and TRBJ2-6; D not certain. The germline CDR1 and CDR2 sequences are LGHNA and YNFKEQ. V dropped 0 bases and J dropped 0 bases, with 6 bases sitting between them. The CDR3 is 16 amino acids. This CDR3 reads CASSQDQGSGANVLTF. CDR3 coding DNA: TGTGCCAGCAGCCAAGATCAAGGCTCTGGGGCCAACGTCCTGACTTTC.

The gene calls are TRBV27 and TRBJ1-2; weak D call: TRBD1 (5 bases). The CDR3 loop spans 15 amino acids. CDR1 and CDR2 (germline): MNHEY, SMNVEV (reference sequence). Trimming left V 5 bases short and J 5 bases short, with 18 bases between. The CDR3 spells CASSPVAGAAYGYTF. The CDR3 nucleotides are TGTGCCAGCAGTCCAGTGGCTGGGGCAGCGTATGGCTACACCTTC.